This record looks at one T cell receptor (beta chain) sequence and its context. This entry is derived from a study of chronic HIV infection and antiretroviral therapy. TCRdb re-analysed the 5' RACE reads in MiXCR, keeping a single row per CDR3 protein. There are 39,000 or so distinct CDR3 sequences in the sample; 8.2% occur only once, and 2.9% lies in the top ten. Input material: peripheral blood. The receptor was isolated from an adult who had HIV and had not received antiretroviral therapy, or was an uninfected healthy control (not recorded which).

This CDR3 reads CASSQENQRFSGNTIYF. In nucleotides, the CDR3 is TGTGCCAGCAGCCAAGAAAACCAAAGGTTCTCTGGAAACACCATATATTTT. The V and J genes are TRBV3-1 and TRBJ1-3; D ambiguous. The CDR3 is made up of 17 amino acids. Trimming stripped 0 bases from V and 0 bases from J, with 12 bases between. Germline assignment: CDR1 LGHDT and CDR2 YNNKEL (reference sequence). Using reference TRBV3-1 and TRBJ1-3 for the parts outside the CDR3, the full variable domain is DTAVSQTPKYLVTQMGNDKSIKCEQNLGHDTMYWYKQDSKKFLKIMFSYNNKELIINETVPNRFSPKSPDKAHLNLHINSLELGDSAVYFCASSQENQRFSGNTIYFGEGSWLTVV.